One sample yielded the 4 T cell receptor beta chains listed below, sequenced in a study of cytomegalovirus exposure and HLA in healthy donors. The PCR contained 60 Vbeta and 13 Jbeta primers. The repertoire was sequenced with immunoSEQ multiplex PCR; TCRdb's copy has only in-frame clones and lacks some. The table has roughly 150,000 clones, around 80% seen once; the top ten hold around 1.4%. Sequenced: PBMCs. The receptors were gathered from a woman aged 18-35 years in good health and CMV-seronegative.

This chain links TRBV9 with TRBJ2-1; 10 nucleotides align to TRBD2. V shed 4 bases, J shed 3 bases, and the junction held 4 bases outside the gene matches. Germline V gives CDR1 SGDLS, CDR2 YYNGEE. The CDR3 spans 15 residues. This CDR3 reads CASSQSGGGYNEQFF. CDR3 DNA sequence: TGTGCCAGCAGCCAGAGCGGGGGGGGCTACAATGAGCAGTTCTTC.

This clone was picked up one time. The J gene is TRBJ1-1, the V gene TRBV29-1, with TRBD1 matching over 10 bases. The ends lost 8 bases at V and 6 bases at J; junction bases unmatched: 6. Germline V gives CDR1 SQVTM, CDR2 ANQGSEA. This CDR3 has 12 residues. The chain's CDR3 is CSTGQGPAEAFF. As DNA, the CDR3 is TGCAGCACGGGACAGGGGCCAGCTGAAGCTTTCTTT.

The V and J genes are TRBV5-5 and TRBJ2-4, with TRBD2 matching over 8 bases. Germline CDR1 is SGHKS and CDR2 is YYEKEE (reference sequence). The length of the CDR3 is 15 residues. J was trimmed by 1 base and V by 5 bases; bases with no gene match: 5. The CDR3 nucleotides are TGTGCCAGCAGACTGGGCGGGGGGGCCAAAAACATTCAGTACTTC. Protein sequence: CASRLGGGAKNIQYF.

The chain is built from TRBV9 and TRBJ1-5; weak D call: TRBD1 (6 bases). Germline assignment: CDR1 SGDLS and CDR2 YYNGEE. Deletions cut 3 bases from V and 6 bases from J, with 13 bases between. The CDR3 contains 14 residues. The CDR3 nucleotides read TGTGCCAGCAGCGAGGGGGTAGGGGTTCAGCCCCAGCATTTT. Encoded protein: CASSEGVGVQPQHF.